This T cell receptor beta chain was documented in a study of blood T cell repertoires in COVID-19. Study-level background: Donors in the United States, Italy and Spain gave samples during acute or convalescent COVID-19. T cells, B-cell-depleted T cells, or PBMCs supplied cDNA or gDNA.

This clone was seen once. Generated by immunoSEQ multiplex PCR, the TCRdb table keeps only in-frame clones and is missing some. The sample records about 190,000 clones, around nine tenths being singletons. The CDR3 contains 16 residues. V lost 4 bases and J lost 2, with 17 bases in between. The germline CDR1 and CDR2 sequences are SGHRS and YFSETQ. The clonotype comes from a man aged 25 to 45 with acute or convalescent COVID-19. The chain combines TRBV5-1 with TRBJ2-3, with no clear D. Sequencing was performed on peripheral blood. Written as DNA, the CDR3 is TGCGCCAGCAGCCAAGGTCCTCGACATCTCACAGATACGCAGTATTTT. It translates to CASSQGPRHLTDTQYF.